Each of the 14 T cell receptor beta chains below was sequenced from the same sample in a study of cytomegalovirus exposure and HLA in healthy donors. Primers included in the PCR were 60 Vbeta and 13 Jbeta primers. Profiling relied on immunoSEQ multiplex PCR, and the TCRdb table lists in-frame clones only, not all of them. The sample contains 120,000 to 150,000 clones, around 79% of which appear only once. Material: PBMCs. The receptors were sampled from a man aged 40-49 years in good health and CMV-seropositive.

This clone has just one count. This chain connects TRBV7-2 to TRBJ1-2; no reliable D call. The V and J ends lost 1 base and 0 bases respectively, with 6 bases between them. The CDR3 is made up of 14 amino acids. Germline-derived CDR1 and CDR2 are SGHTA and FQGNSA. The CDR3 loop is CASSLDISNYGYTF. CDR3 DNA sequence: TGTGCCAGCAGCTTAGACATTTCTAACTATGGCTACACCTTC. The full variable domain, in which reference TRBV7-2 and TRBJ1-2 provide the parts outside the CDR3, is GAGVSQSPSNKVTEKGKDVELRCDPISGHTALYWYRQSLGQGLEFLIYFQGNSAPDKSGLPSDRFSAERTGGSVSTLTIQRTQQEDSAVYLCASSLDISNYGYTFGSGTRLTVV.

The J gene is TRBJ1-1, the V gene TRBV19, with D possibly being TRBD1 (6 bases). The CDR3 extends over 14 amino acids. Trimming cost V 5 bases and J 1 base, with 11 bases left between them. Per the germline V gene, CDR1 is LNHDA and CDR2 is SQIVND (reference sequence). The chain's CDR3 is CASSSQGQNTEAFF. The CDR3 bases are TGTGCCAGTAGTTCACAGGGTCAGAACACTGAAGCTTTCTTT.

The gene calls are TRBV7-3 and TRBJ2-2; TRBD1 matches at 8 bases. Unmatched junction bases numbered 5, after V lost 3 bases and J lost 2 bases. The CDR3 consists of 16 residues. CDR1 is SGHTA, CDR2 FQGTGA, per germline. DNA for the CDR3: TGTGCCAGCAGCTTGGGACAGGCGATTAACACCGGGGAGCTGTTTTTT. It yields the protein CASSLGQAINTGELFF.

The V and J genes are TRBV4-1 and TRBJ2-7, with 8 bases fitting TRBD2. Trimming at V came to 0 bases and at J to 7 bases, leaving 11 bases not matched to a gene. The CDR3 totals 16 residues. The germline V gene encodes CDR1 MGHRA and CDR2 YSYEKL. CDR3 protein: CASSQDGGTRFLEQYF. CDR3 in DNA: TGCGCCAGCAGCCAAGATGGCGGGACTAGATTTTTGGAGCAGTACTTC.

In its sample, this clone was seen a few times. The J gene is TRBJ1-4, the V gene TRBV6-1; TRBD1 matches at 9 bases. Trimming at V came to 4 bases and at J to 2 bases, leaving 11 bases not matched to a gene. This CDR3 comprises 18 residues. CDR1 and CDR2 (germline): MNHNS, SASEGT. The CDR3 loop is CASSVTTGGHGTNEKLFF. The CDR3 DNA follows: TGTGCCAGCAGTGTTACTACAGGGGGCCACGGCACTAATGAAAAACTGTTTTTT.

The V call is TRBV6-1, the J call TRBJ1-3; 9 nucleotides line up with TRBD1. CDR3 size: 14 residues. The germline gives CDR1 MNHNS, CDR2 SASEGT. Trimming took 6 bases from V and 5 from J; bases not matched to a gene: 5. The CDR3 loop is CASSRDRERNTIYF. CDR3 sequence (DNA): TGTGCCAGCAGCAGGGACAGGGAGAGAAACACCATATATTTT.

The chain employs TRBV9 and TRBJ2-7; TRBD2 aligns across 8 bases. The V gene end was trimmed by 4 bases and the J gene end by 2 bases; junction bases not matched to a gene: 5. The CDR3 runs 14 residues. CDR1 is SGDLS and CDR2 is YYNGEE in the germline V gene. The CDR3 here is CASSPGGVPYEQYF. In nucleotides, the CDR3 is TGTGCCAGCAGCCCGGGAGGGGTCCCCTACGAGCAGTACTTC.

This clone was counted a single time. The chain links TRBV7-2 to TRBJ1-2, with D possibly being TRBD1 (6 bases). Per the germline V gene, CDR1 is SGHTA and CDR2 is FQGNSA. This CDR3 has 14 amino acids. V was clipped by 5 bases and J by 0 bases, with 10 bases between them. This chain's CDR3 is CASSPAGANYGYTF. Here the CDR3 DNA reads TGTGCCAGCAGCCCGGCAGGGGCTAACTATGGCTACACCTTC.

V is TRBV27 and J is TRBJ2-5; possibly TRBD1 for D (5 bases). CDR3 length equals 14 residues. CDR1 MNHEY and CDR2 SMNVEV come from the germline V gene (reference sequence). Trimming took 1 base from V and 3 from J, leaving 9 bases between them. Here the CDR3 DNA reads TGTGCCAGCAGTTTATGGGTAGGGGAAGAGACCCAGTACTTC. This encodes CASSLWVGEETQYF.

The CDR3 here is CAWEGGLADPKPSYEQYF. The CDR3 DNA reads TGTGCCTGGGAAGGGGGACTAGCCGATCCTAAACCGTCCTACGAGCAGTACTTC. The V call is TRBV7-9, the J call TRBJ2-7, with 9 bases aligning to TRBD2. This CDR3 contains 18 residues. CDR1 and CDR2 (germline): SEHNR, FQNEAQ (reference sequence). The V gene end was trimmed by 11 bases and the J gene end by 1 base; junction bases not matched to a gene: 21.

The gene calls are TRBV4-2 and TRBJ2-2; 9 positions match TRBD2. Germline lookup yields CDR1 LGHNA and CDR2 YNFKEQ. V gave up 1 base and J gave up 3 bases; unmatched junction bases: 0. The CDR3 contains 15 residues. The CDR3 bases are TGTGCCAGCAGCCAAGGGACTAGCGACACCGGGGAGCTGTTTTTT. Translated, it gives CASSQGTSDTGELFF.

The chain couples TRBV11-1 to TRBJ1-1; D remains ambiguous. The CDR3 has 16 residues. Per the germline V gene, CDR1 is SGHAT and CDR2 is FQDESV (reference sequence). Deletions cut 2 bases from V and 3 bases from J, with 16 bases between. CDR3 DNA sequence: TGTGCCAGCAGCTTAAACGGAGGGTTGCTTGACACTGAAGCTTTCTTT. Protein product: CASSLNGGLLDTEAFF.

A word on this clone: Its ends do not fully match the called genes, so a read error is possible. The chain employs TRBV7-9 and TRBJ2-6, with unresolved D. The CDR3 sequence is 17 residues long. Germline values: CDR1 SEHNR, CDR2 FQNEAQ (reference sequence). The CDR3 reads CSSSLVSTPSGANVLTF. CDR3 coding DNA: TGTTCCAGCAGCTTAGTCTCTACCCCCTCTGGGGCCAACGTCCTGACTTTC.

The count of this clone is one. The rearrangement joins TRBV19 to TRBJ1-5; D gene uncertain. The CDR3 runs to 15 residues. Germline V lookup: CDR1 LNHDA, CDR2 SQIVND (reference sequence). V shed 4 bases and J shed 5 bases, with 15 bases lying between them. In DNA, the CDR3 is TGTGCCAGTAGTACCGCAGGTTTCTTACATCAGCCCCAGCATTTT. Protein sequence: CASSTAGFLHQPQHF.